This T cell receptor beta chain came from a study of T-cell reconstitution after alpha-beta-depleted transplantation in children. The study, taken as a whole, reports: A year had passed since transplant, and T-cell counts and diversity by then came mostly from newly produced T cells. The high TCRbeta diversity at day 60 in some patients came from surviving recipient T cells and thymic progenitors. Reports say that about two months after transplant, the alpha-beta T cells came out of several hundred graft clones that had expanded.

This clonotype has more than one count but fewer than ten. Its antigen is undetermined. After removal of 6 bases from V and 0 bases from J, the junction contained 9 bases not matched to a gene. The CDR3 runs to 19 residues. CDR1 is MNHNS, CDR2 SASEGT, per germline. As it was prepared, the TCRbeta library received unique molecular identifiers. TCRdb re-derived calls from the PCR reads in MiXCR, one entry per CDR3 protein. The repertoire holds around 420,000 distinct CDR3 sequences, with 15% to 20% as singletons. The chain recombines TRBV6-1 with TRBJ2-1; 15 bases map to TRBD2. The material was PBMCs, mostly from graft donor cells, obtained 360 days after TCRalphabeta/CD19-depleted stem cell transplant. The source is a boy under two years old who had a stem cell transplant for Wiskott-Aldrich syndrome, so the T cells may come from the graft donor. The chain's CDR3 is CASRVTSGLAGGSYNEQFF. As DNA, the CDR3 is TGTGCCAGCAGAGTAACCTCGGGACTAGCGGGAGGCTCCTACAATGAGCAGTTCTTC.